The 26 T cell receptor beta chains listed next were all sequenced from one sample in a study of blood T cell repertoires in COVID-19. Generated by immunoSEQ multiplex PCR, the TCRdb table keeps only in-frame clones and is missing some. In the table there are some 71,000 clones, 80% to 90% of which are singletons. Sequenced sample: peripheral blood. Every receptor here comes from a woman between 50 and 59 years old with acute or convalescent COVID-19.

The chain joins TRBV18 to TRBJ1-6; 8 bases are a match to TRBD1. The CDR3 runs to 18 residues. Germline V gene lookup returns CDR1 KGHSH and CDR2 LQKENI. The ends lost 0 bases at V and 9 bases at J; junction bases unmatched: 13. The CDR3 loop is CASSPPFGQGSLGSPLHF. The CDR3 DNA reads as TGTGCCAGCTCACCACCGTTTGGACAGGGCTCCCTAGGTTCACCCCTCCACTTT.

This clone was detected only once. The J gene is TRBJ1-2, the V gene TRBV6-5; the D gene is possibly TRBD1 (6 bases). The V and J ends lost 7 bases and 3 bases respectively, with 15 bases between them. CDR3 length equals 14 residues. Germline-derived CDR1 and CDR2 are MNHEY and SVGAGI. This CDR3 is CASIDLGGDYGYTF. DNA for the CDR3: TGTGCCAGCATCGATCTAGGGGGAGACTATGGCTACACCTTC.

This chain joins TRBV7-2 and TRBJ1-3, with D unclear. Germline lookup yields CDR1 SGHTA and CDR2 FQGNSA. The CDR3 is made up of 16 amino acids. V lost 1 base and J 2 bases, leaving 12 bases between the germline ends. CDR3 in DNA: TGTGCCAGCAGCTTAGTCCGGGTACCGGCTGGAAACACCATATATTTT. The encoded protein is CASSLVRVPAGNTIYF.

The chain combines TRBV2 with TRBJ2-2; D perhaps matches TRBD2 (6 bases). Deletions cut 9 bases from V and 5 bases from J, with 19 bases between. CDR3 length: 15 residues. Looked up from germline, CDR1 is SNHLY and CDR2 is FYNNEI. CDR3 nucleotides: TGTGCCAGTATTCGGGACTCGCTGGGTACCGGGGAGCTGTTTTTT. Its protein product is CASIRDSLGTGELFF. Looking up the rest from reference TRBV2 and TRBJ2-2 gives the full variable domain: EPEVTQTPSHQVTQMGQEVILRCVPISNHLYFYWYRQILGQKVEFLVSFYNNEISEKSEIFDDQFSVERPDGSNFTLKIRSTKLEDSAMYFCASIRDSLGTGELFFGEGSRLTVL.

This clone appeared a few times. The chain uses TRBV4-2 and TRBJ2-1, with 8 bases lining up with TRBD2. Germline-derived CDR1 and CDR2 are LGHNA and YNFKEQ. Losses at the gene ends were 0 bases for V and 5 bases for J; bases not matched to a gene: 6. The length of the CDR3 is 16 residues. Here the CDR3 DNA reads TGTGCCAGCAGCCAAGACGTTAGCGGGGCCGACAATGAGCAGTTCTTC. Protein sequence: CASSQDVSGADNEQFF.

This clone was counted once. The chain is built from TRBV6-6 and TRBJ1-6; D may be TRBD1 (6 bases). The CDR3 is made up of 14 amino acids. Looked up from germline, CDR1 is MNHNY and CDR2 is SVGAGI (reference sequence). Deletions cut 7 bases from V and 9 bases from J, with 16 bases between. In nucleotides, the CDR3 is TGTGCCAGCACACGGGGGGGCGCCCCTTCACCCCTCCACTTT. It is translated as CASTRGGAPSPLHF.

This chain uses TRBV27 with TRBJ1-2, with 8 bases identical to TRBD1. The CDR3 spans 14 residues. After removal of 2 bases from V and 8 bases from J, the junction contained 7 bases not matched to a gene. CDR1 and CDR2 from the germline V gene are MNHEY and SMNVEV (reference sequence). CDR3 sequence: CASSLAQGASGYTF. The CDR3 DNA reads as TGTGCCAGCAGTTTAGCCCAGGGGGCATCGGGCTACACCTTC.

V gene TRBV9 combines with J gene TRBJ2-7; D is perhaps TRBD2 (5 bases). The CDR3 extends over 17 amino acids. The germline V and J ends were trimmed by 1 base and 3 bases, with 20 bases remaining between them. Germline CDR1 reads SGDLS; CDR2 reads YYNGEE. This chain's CDR3 is CASSVRTPPKPHYEQYF. The CDR3 DNA follows: TGTGCCAGCAGCGTAAGGACTCCCCCGAAACCTCACTACGAGCAGTACTTC.

The rearrangement links TRBV19 to TRBJ2-1, with 7 bases matching TRBD2. Trimming at V came to 5 bases and at J to 8 bases, leaving 9 bases not matched to a gene. Germline assignment: CDR1 LNHDA and CDR2 SQIVND (reference sequence). This CDR3 contains 14 residues. The CDR3 reads CASSYGGLLDEQFF. The DNA for the CDR3 is TGTGCCAGTAGTTATGGGGGACTACTGGATGAGCAGTTCTTC.

The sample holds many counts of this clone. The chain is built from TRBV6-2 or TRBV6-3 and TRBJ1-1; perhaps TRBD1 as D (5 bases). This CDR3 comprises 15 residues. Germline CDR1 reads MNHEY; CDR2 reads SVGEGT. V dropped 4 bases and J dropped 2 bases, with 14 bases sitting between them. CDR3 region: CASSSHRGSNTEAFF. The CDR3 DNA sequence: TGTGCCAGCAGTTCTCATCGGGGGTCAAACACTGAAGCTTTCTTT.

The J gene is TRBJ1-4, the V gene TRBV28, with 10 bases matching TRBD1. Germline-derived CDR1 and CDR2 are MDHEN and SYDVKM. The CDR3 has 15 amino acids. The junction had 6 bases not matched to a gene; V was cut back by 5 bases and J by 6 bases. This CDR3 reads CASSLGGTGDEKLFF. CDR3 in DNA: TGTGCCAGCAGTCTAGGGGGGACAGGGGATGAAAAACTGTTTTTT.

The chain couples TRBV19 to TRBJ2-2; 7 nucleotides line up with TRBD1. The CDR3 length is 14 residues. The V gene's germline CDR1 is LNHDA and CDR2 SQIVND (reference sequence). Trimming at V came to 4 bases and at J to 3 bases, leaving 2 bases not matched to a gene. CDR3 sequence (DNA): TGTGCCAGTAGTAAGGGACAGCACACCGGGGAGCTGTTTTTT. Protein product: CASSKGQHTGELFF.

This clone was observed a few times. V is TRBV5-1 and J is TRBJ2-7, with D possibly TRBD2 on 6 matching bases. The CDR3 runs to 21 residues. From germline, CDR1 is SGHRS and CDR2 YFSETQ. The V gene lost 4 bases and the J gene lost 3 bases, with 35 bases spanning the gap. Written as DNA, the CDR3 is TGCGCCAGCAGCCTGAGGACGGCGGGATTCGATCGAGGGTCACCCTTCTACGAGCAGTACTTC. Its translation is CASSLRTAGFDRGSPFYEQYF.

The J gene is TRBJ2-7, the V gene TRBV5-3; 15 nucleotides line up with TRBD2. TRBV5-3 is treated as an ORF (open reading frame) with a function not yet certain. After removal of 3 bases from V and 3 bases from J, the junction contained 10 bases not matched to a gene. This CDR3 contains 18 residues. CDR3 nucleotides: TGTGCCAGAAGCTGGGGCGGGACTAGCGGGAGGATACTCTACGAGCAGTACTTC. Its protein product is CARSWGGTSGRILYEQYF.

This chain links TRBV2 with TRBJ2-2; TRBD2 matches at 7 bases. Germline V gene lookup returns CDR1 SNHLY and CDR2 FYNNEI. This CDR3 comprises 15 residues. After removal of 5 bases from V and 1 base from J, the junction contained 4 bases not matched to a gene. The CDR3 loop reads CASSLSGMNTGELFF. CDR3 sequence (DNA): TGTGCCAGCAGTTTAAGCGGGATGAACACCGGGGAGCTGTTTTTT.

This sequence joins TRBV6-2 or TRBV6-3 and TRBJ2-3, with TRBD2 matching over 8 bases. In germline, CDR1 is MNHEY, CDR2 SVGEGT. After removal of 6 bases from V and 1 base from J, the junction contained 6 bases not matched to a gene. This CDR3 has 15 residues. CDR3 residues: CASSPGTRGTDTQYF. In nucleotides, the CDR3 is TGTGCCAGCAGCCCCGGGACTAGGGGCACAGATACGCAGTATTTT.

The CDR3 loop reads CASSQDQTDEQYF. CDR3 nucleotide sequence: TGTGCCAGCAGCCAAGATCAGACAGACGAGCAGTACTTC. The chain employs TRBV4-2 and TRBJ2-7, with D perhaps matching TRBD1 (5 bases). The CDR3 is 13 residues long. Deletions cut 0 bases from V and 5 bases from J, with 8 bases between. Germline V gene lookup returns CDR1 LGHNA and CDR2 YNFKEQ.

Only a few counts were recorded for this clone. The chain carries TRBV5-1 and TRBJ2-1, with D possibly TRBD2 on 6 matching bases. This CDR3 is built from 16 residues. From germline, CDR1 is SGHRS and CDR2 YFSETQ. Deletions cut 0 bases from V and 1 base from J, with 11 bases between. The chain's CDR3 is CASSLVGGRSYNEQFF. The CDR3 DNA is TGCGCCAGCAGCTTGGTGGGGGGAAGGTCCTACAATGAGCAGTTCTTC.

The rearrangement links TRBV10-3 to TRBJ1-1; 7 nucleotides align to TRBD1. CDR1 and CDR2 (germline): ENHRY, SYGVKD. There are 15 residues in the CDR3. V shed 5 bases, J shed 2 bases, and the junction held 8 bases outside the gene matches. The CDR3 loop reads CAISYSGTVNTEAFF. The CDR3 region has the DNA TGTGCCATCAGTTACTCCGGGACAGTTAACACTGAAGCTTTCTTT.

J is TRBJ2-1 and V is TRBV7-9; 8 bases align to TRBD2. Trimming cost V 3 bases and J 6 bases; bases outside gene matches: 7. In germline, CDR1 is SEHNR, CDR2 FQNEAQ (reference sequence). The CDR3 extends over 15 amino acids. CDR3 bases: TGTGCCAGCAGCTTCAGCGGGAGTCAAGCCAATGAGCAGTTCTTC. Its translation is CASSFSGSQANEQFF.

This CDR3 reads CASSRPTSGTDYEQYF. CDR3 nucleotides: TGTGCCAGCAGCAGACCCACTAGCGGGACCGACTACGAGCAGTACTTC. This sequence joins TRBV7-6 and TRBJ2-7; TRBD2 aligns across 10 bases. Per the germline V gene, CDR1 is SGHVS and CDR2 is FNYEAQ. Trimming at V came to 5 bases and at J to 3 bases, leaving 10 bases not matched to a gene. The CDR3 length is 16 residues.

The chain combines TRBV10-3 with TRBJ2-7; D perhaps matches TRBD1 (5 bases). V was clipped by 6 bases and J by 2 bases, with 8 bases between them. From germline, CDR1 is ENHRY and CDR2 SYGVKD. The CDR3 has 12 amino acids. The CDR3 nucleotides are TGTGCCATCAGCAGGGCCCCCTACGAGCAGTACTTC. This encodes CAISRAPYEQYF.

The CDR3 loop is CASSLGQDLSKNIQYF. The CDR3, as DNA: TGTGCCAGCAGCTTAGGACAGGATTTATCCAAAAACATTCAGTACTTC. This rearrangement joins TRBV7-8 to TRBJ2-4, with a tentative D call TRBD1 (6 bases). CDR1 and CDR2 from the germline V gene are SGHVS and FQNEAQ. V dropped 1 base and J dropped 2 bases, with 12 bases sitting between them. This CDR3 spans 16 amino acids.

In its sample, this clone was seen once. The genes are TRBV5-1 and TRBJ2-7, with 7 bases that match TRBD2. The germline CDR1 and CDR2 sequences are SGHRS and YFSETQ. Germline trimming cut 5 bases from V and 4 bases from J; bases unmatched to any gene: 9. The CDR3 consists of 14 residues. In DNA, the CDR3 is TGCGCCAGCAGTGGCCAGGGACTATCTTACGAGCAGTACTTC. Translation gives CASSGQGLSYEQYF. Based on the CDR3 plus reference TRBV5-1 and TRBJ2-7, the full variable domain is KAGVTQTPRYLIKTRGQQVTLSCSPISGHRSVSWYQQTPGQGLQFLFEYFSETQRNKGNFPGRFSGRQFSNSRSEMNVSTLELGDSALYLCASSGQGLSYEQYFGPGTRLTVT.

This chain joins TRBV5-1 and TRBJ1-6; 8 bases match TRBD1. The germline CDR1 and CDR2 sequences are SGHRS and YFSETQ. V lost 0 bases, J lost 9 bases, and 8 bases stayed unmatched. This CDR3 has 16 amino acids. The CDR3 region is CASSLAGQGMGSPLHF. The CDR3 DNA is TGCGCCAGCAGCTTGGCCGGACAGGGAATGGGTTCACCCCTCCACTTT.

V usage is TRBV5-1 and J usage is TRBJ2-2, with 15 nucleotides matching TRBD2. J gave up 2 bases and V 3 bases, and 2 bases lay outside the gene matches. The length of the CDR3 is 17 residues. Germline values: CDR1 SGHRS, CDR2 YFSETQ. This chain's CDR3 is CASSSGLAGGNTGELFF. In nucleotides, the CDR3 is TGCGCCAGCAGCTCGGGACTAGCGGGGGGAAACACCGGGGAGCTGTTTTTT.